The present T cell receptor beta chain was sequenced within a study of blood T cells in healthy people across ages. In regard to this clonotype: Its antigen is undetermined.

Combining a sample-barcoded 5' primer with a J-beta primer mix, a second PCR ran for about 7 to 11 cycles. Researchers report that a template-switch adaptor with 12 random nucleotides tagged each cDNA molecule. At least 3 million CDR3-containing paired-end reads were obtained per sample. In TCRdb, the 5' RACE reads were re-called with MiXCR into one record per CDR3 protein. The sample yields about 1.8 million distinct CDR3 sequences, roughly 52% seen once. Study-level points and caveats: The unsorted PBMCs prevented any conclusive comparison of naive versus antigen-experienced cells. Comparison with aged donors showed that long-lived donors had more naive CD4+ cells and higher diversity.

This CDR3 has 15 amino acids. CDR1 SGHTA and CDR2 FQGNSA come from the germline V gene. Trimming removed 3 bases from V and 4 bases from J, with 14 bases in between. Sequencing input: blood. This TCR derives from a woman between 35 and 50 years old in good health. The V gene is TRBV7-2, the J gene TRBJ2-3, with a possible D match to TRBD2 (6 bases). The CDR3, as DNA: TGTGCCAGCAGCTTGGCCGGGACTGACGCAGATACGCAGTATTTT. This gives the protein CASSLAGTDADTQYF.